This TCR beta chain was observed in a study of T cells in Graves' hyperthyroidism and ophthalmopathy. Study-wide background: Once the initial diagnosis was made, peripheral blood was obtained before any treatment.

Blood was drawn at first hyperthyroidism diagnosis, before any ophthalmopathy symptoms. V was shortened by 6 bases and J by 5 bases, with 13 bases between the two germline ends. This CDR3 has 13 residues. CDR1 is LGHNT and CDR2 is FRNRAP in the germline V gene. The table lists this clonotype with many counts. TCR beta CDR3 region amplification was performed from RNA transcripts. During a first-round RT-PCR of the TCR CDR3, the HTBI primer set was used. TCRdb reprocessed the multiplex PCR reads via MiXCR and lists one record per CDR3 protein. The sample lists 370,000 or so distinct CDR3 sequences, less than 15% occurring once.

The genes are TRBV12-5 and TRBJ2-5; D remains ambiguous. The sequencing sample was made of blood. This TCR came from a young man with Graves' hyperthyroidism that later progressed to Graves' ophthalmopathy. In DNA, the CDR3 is TGTGCTAGTGGCAGACCCGGTCAGGAGACCCAGTACTTC. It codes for CASGRPGQETQYF.